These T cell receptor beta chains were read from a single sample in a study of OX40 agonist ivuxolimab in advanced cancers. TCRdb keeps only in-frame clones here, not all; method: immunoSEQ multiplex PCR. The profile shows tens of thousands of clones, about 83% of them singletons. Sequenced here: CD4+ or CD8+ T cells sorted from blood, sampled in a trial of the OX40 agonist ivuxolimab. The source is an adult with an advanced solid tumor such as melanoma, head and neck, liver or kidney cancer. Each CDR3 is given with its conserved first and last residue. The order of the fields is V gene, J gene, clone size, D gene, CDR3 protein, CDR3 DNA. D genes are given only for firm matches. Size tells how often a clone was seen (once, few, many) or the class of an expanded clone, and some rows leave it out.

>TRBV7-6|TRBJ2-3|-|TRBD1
CASSFGQGASGGWTDTQYF
TGTGCCAGCAGCTTTGGACAGGGGGCTAGTGGGGGCTGGACAGATACGCAGTATTTT
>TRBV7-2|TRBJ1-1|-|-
CASSLLLGPYTEAFF
TGTGCCAGCAGCTTACTTTTGGGACCATACACTGAAGCTTTCTTT
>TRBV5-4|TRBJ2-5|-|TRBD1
CASSLRTARGETQYF
TGTGCCAGCAGCTTGAGGACTGCCAGGGGGGAGACCCAGTACTTC
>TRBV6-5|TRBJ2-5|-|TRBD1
CASSRDRFYQETQYF
TGTGCCAGCAGTCGGGACAGGTTTTACCAAGAGACCCAGTACTTC
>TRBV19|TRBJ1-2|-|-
CASEHPSTVYGYTF
TGTGCCAGCGAACACCCTTCGACAGTTTATGGCTACACCTTC
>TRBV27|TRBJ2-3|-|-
CASSLSKFTDTQYF
TGTGCCAGCAGTTTATCGAAGTTCACAGATACGCAGTATTTT
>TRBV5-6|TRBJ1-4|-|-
CASSYKEGREKLFF
TGTGCCAGCAGCTATAAGGAGGGGAGGGAAAAACTGTTTTTT
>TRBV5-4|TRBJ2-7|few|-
CASSYGRPYEQYF
TGTGCCAGCAGTTACGGGCGGCCCTACGAGCAGTACTTC
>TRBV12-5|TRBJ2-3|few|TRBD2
CASVAGLTSTDTQYF
TGTGCTAGTGTCGCGGGACTAACTAGCACAGATACGCAGTATTTT
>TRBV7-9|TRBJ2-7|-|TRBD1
CASSLADRVFNEQYF
TGTGCCAGCAGCTTAGCGGACAGGGTATTCAACGAGCAGTACTTC
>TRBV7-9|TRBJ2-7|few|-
CASSHQGSEQYF
TGTGCCAGCAGCCATCAGGGATCCGAGCAGTACTTC
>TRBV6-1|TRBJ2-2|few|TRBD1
CAIPGGWGTGELFF
TGTGCCATCCCAGGGGGATGGGGCACCGGGGAGCTGTTTTTT
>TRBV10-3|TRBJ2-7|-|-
CAISPDLGEQYF
TGTGCCATCAGCCCAGACTTGGGGGAGCAGTACTTC
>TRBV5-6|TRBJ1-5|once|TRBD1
CASSSTGEGNQPQHF
TGTGCCAGCAGCTCCACAGGGGAGGGCAATCAGCCCCAGCATTTT
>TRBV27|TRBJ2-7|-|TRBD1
CASSLYRGTYEQYF
TGTGCCAGCAGTTTATACAGGGGCACCTACGAGCAGTACTTC
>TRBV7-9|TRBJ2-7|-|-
CASSLGAGATYEQYF
TGTGCCAGCAGCTTAGGGGCAGGGGCTACCTACGAGCAGTACTTC
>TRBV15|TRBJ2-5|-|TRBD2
CATSREISGAQETQYF
TGTGCCACCAGCAGAGAAATTAGCGGGGCTCAAGAGACCCAGTACTTC
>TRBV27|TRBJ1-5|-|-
CASSLDRDQPQHF
TGTGCCAGCAGTTTGGACAGAGATCAGCCCCAGCATTTT
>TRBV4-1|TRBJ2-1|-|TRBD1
CASSQAPGTGAHNEQFF
TGCGCCAGCAGCCAAGCTCCTGGGACAGGGGCCCACAATGAGCAGTTCTTC
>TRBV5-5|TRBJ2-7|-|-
CASSLATEYEQYF
TGTGCCAGCAGCTTGGCCACGGAGTACGAGCAGTACTTC
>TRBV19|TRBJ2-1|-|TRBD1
CASGLTGTYNEQFF
TGTGCCAGTGGTCTGACAGGGACCTACAATGAGCAGTTCTTC
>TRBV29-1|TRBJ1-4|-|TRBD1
CSGGTGGLNEKLFF
TGCAGCGGAGGGACAGGGGGCCTTAATGAAAAACTGTTTTTT
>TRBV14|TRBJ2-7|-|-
CASSQVPDSGTLYEQYF
TGTGCCAGCAGCCAAGTTCCCGATTCCGGGACACTCTACGAGCAGTACTTC
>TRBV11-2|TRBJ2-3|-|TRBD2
CASSLAPSGGASATDTQYF
TGTGCCAGCAGCTTAGCCCCTAGCGGGGGGGCCTCGGCCACAGATACGCAGTATTTT
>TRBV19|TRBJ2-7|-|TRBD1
CASSIVPGQVYEQYF
TGTGCCAGTAGTATAGTCCCGGGACAGGTCTACGAGCAGTACTTC
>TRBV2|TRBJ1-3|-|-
CASSDGQLAGNTIYF
TGTGCCAGCAGTGACGGACAGCTAGCTGGAAACACCATATATTTT
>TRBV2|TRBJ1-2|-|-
CASSGRRDYGYTF
TGTGCCAGCAGTGGCCGCAGGGACTATGGCTACACCTTC
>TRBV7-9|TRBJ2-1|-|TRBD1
CASSSPGQPYNEQFF
TGTGCCAGCAGCTCACCGGGACAGCCCTACAATGAGCAGTTCTTC
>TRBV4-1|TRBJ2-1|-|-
CASSQTGGGGENEQFF
TGCGCCAGCAGCCAGACCGGGGGAGGCGGGGAGAATGAGCAGTTCTTC
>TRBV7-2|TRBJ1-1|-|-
CASSFLRAEAFF
TGTGCCAGCAGCTTCTTACGCGCTGAAGCTTTCTTT
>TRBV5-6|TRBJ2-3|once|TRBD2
CASSRLAGGSQADTQYF
TGTGCCAGCAGCCGTCTAGCGGGGGGGTCCCAGGCAGATACGCAGTATTTT
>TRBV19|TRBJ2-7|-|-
CASSASGVRYEQYF
TGTGCCAGTAGTGCTTCAGGTGTGAGATACGAGCAGTACTTC
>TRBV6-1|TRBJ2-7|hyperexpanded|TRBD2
CASSPGTSVEQYF
TGTGCCAGCAGCCCCGGGACTAGCGTTGAGCAGTACTTC
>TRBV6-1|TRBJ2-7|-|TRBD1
CASSSQNRGPYEQYF
TGTGCCAGCAGTTCCCAGAACAGGGGACCCTACGAGCAGTACTTC
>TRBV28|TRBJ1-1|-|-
CASSTGGTEAFF
TGTGCCAGCAGCACCGGGGGAACTGAAGCTTTCTTT
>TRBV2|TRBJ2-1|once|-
CASSPLGINEQFF
TGTGCCAGCAGTCCCCTTGGGATAAATGAGCAGTTCTTC
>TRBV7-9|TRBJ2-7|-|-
CASSPSRGPVTYEQYF
TGTGCCAGCAGCCCTTCCCGGGGTCCAGTCACCTACGAGCAGTACTTC
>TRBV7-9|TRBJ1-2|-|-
CASSAVLPGGYTF
TGTGCCAGCAGTGCTGTTCTACCCGGGGGCTACACCTTC
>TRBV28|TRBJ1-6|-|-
CASSSPPGGPSPLHF
TGTGCCAGCAGTTCCCCCCCGGGGGGGCCCTCGCCCCTCCACTTT
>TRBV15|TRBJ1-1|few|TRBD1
CATSPPGQGNTEAFF
TGTGCCACCAGCCCTCCGGGACAGGGGAACACTGAAGCTTTCTTT
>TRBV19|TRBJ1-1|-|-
CASHNREDLREAFF
TGTGCCAGTCACAACAGGGAGGACCTACGTGAAGCTTTCTTT
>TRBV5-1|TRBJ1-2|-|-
CASSLVEDYGYTF
TGCGCCAGCAGCTTGGTAGAGGACTATGGCTACACCTTC
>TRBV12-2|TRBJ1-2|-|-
CASSPNDYGYTF
TGTGCCAGCAGCCCAAATGACTATGGCTACACCTTC
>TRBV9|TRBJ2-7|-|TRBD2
CASSGGGAGYEQYF
TGTGCCAGCAGCGGGGGAGGGGCCGGGTACGAGCAGTACTTC
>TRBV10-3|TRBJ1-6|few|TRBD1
CATRTGDRVFSSYNSPLHF
TGTGCCACGAGAACCGGGGACAGGGTATTTTCGTCCTATAATTCACCCCTCCACTTT
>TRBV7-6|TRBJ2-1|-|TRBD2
CASSLRTSGINEQFF
TGTGCCAGCAGCTTAAGAACTAGCGGGATAAATGAGCAGTTCTTC